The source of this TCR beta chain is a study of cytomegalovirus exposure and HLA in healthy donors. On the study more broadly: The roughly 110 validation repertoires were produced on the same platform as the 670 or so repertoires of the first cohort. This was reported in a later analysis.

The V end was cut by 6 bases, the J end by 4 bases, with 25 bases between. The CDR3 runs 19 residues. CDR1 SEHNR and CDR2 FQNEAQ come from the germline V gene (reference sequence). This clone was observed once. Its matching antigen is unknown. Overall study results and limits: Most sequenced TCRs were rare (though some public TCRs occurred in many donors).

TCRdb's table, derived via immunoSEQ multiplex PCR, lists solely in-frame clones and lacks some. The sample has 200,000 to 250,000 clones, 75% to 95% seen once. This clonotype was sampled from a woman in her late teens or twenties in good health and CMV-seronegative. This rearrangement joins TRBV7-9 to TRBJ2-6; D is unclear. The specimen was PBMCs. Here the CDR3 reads CASSSANPTYKFGANVLTF. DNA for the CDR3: TGTGCCAGCAGTTCAGCAAACCCGACTTATAAGTTCGGGGCCAACGTCCTGACTTTC.